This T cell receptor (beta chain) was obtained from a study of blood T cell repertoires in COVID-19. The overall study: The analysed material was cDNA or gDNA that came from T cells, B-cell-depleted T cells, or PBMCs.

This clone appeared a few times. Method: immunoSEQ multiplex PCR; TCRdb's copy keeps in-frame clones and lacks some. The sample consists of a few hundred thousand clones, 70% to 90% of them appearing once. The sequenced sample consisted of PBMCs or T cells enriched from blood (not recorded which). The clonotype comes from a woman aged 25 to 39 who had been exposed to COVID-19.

The CDR3: CASELPGQNYGYTF. CDR3 in DNA: TGTGCCAGCGAGCTCCCGGGACAGAACTATGGCTACACCTTC. The rearrangement links TRBV19 to TRBJ1-2; TRBD1 matches 7 bases. The germline CDR1 and CDR2 sequences are LNHDA and SQIVND (reference sequence). The trim removed 9 bases at V and 2 bases at J, leaving 9 bases unmatched. The length of the CDR3 is 14 residues.